This T cell receptor beta chain was identified in a study of T cells after somatic rescue of genetic block. Clones were read by immunoSEQ multiplex PCR, and TCRdb kept only the in-frame ones, dropping some. Altogether approximately 70,000 clones are present, approximately 91% being singletons, with the ten largest covering approximately 2.9%. The germline V gene encodes CDR1 SGDLS and CDR2 YYNGEE. This CDR3 has 13 amino acids. V shed 4 bases and J 5 bases; nucleotides not matched to a gene: 4. This receptor was taken from a man younger than 40. Sequenced material: peripheral blood mononuclear cells (PBMCs). This chain links TRBV9 with TRBJ2-7; 9 bases line up with TRBD1. This chain's CDR3 is CASSLGTGHEQYF. The CDR3 DNA is TGTGCCAGCAGCTTAGGGACAGGGCACGAGCAGTACTTC.